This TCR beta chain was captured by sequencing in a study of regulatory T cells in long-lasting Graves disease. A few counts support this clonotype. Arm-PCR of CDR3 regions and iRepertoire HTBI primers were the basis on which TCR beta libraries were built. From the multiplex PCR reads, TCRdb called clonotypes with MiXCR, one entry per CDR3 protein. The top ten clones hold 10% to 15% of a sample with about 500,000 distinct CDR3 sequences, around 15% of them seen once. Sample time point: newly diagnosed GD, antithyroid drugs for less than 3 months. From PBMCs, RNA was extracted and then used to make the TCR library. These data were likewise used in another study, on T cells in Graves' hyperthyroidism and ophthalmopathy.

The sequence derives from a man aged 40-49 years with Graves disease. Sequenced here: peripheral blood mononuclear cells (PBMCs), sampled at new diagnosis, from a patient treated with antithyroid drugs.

The DNA of the CDR3 is TGCAGTGCTGGGAGGGACAGGGGAAACGAGCAGTACTTC. Translated, it gives CSAGRDRGNEQYF. The chain recombines TRBV20-1 with TRBJ2-7; 10 bases map to TRBD1. Germline V lookup: CDR1 DFQATT, CDR2 SNEGSKA (reference sequence). This CDR3 has 13 residues. Germline trimming cut 5 bases from V and 5 bases from J; bases unmatched to any gene: 6.